The entry below describes one T cell receptor beta chain. The antigen is not known. Use of 60 Vbeta and 13 Jbeta primers characterized the PCR. Method: immunoSEQ multiplex PCR; TCRdb's copy keeps in-frame clones and lacks some. The sample has about 98,000 clones; approximately 79% are singletons. This entry is derived from a study of cytomegalovirus exposure and HLA in healthy donors. Findings and caveats of the study: DRB1 had the most TCR associations and HLA-C the fewest, a later analysis found, with rates varying by HLA locus. In vitro assays verified that three CMV-associated chains recognized CMV antigens specifically. TCR beta sequences reportedly predicted the HLA-A and HLA-B alleles of most subjects accurately.

The V end lost 4 bases, the J end lost 2 bases, and 15 bases lay between the germline ends. Germline V lookup: CDR1 LGHNA, CDR2 YNFKEQ. The CDR3 covers 16 residues. The TCR sequence derives from a male donor in good health and CMV-seronegative. The rearrangement uses TRBV4-2 and TRBJ2-1, with D tentatively TRBD1 (7 bases). The sample consisted of PBMCs. CDR3 amino acids: CASSPRGDRPYNEQFF. The DNA of the CDR3 is TGTGCCAGCAGCCCGCGCGGGGACAGACCCTACAATGAGCAGTTCTTC.